This paragraph reports one T cell receptor (beta chain). Antigen specificity is unknown. The data were taken from a study of cytomegalovirus exposure and HLA in healthy donors. Study overall: Sequencing of some 200 million T cells in an earlier analysis found 95 million to 120 million unique TCR beta sequences. Study-level points and caveats: It was in a later analysis that TCR association rates were seen to vary by HLA locus, highest for DRB1 and lowest for HLA-C. In most subjects, TCR beta sequences reportedly gave accurate predictions of HLA-A and HLA-B alleles.

The CDR3 runs to 16 residues. Germline V CDR1 and CDR2: SEHNR, FQNEAQ (reference sequence). Trimming stripped 5 bases from V and 5 bases from J, with 21 bases between. The PCR contained 60 Vbeta and 13 Jbeta primers. Sequencing was performed with immunoSEQ multiplex PCR; in TCRdb, only in-frame clones are kept and a portion is missing. The repertoire holds fewer than 250,000 clones, with 60% to 85% as singletons. Sequenced input: PBMCs. This chain joins TRBV7-9 and TRBJ2-5; the D gene is possibly TRBD1 (6 bases). The source is a middle-aged woman in good health and CMV-seronegative. The CDR3 nucleotides are TGTGCCAGCAGCCGAGGGGGAAGGCTGAAGAGGGAGACCCAGTACTTC. Residues: CASSRGGRLKRETQYF.